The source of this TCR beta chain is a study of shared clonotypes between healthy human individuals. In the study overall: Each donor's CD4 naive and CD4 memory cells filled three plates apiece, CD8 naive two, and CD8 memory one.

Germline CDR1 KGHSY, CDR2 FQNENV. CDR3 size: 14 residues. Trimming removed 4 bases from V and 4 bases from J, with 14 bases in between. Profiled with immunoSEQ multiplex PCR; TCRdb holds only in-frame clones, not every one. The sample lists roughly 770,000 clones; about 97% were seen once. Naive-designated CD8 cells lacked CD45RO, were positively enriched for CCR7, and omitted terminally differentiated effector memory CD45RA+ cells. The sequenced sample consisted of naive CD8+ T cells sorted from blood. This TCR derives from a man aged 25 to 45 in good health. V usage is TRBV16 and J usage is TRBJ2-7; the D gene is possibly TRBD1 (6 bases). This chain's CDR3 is CASSPGDGLYEQYF. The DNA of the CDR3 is TGTGCCAGCAGCCCAGGGGACGGATTATACGAGCAGTACTTC. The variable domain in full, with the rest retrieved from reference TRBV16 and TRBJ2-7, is GEEVAQTPKHLVRGEGQKAKLYCAPIKGHSYVFWYQQVLKNEFKFLISFQNENVFDETGMPKERFSAKCLPNSPCSLEIQATKLEDSAVYFCASSPGDGLYEQYFGPGTRLTVT.